Below, 16 T cell receptor beta chains from the same sample are listed, as sequenced in a study of identifying expanded T cells in peripheral blood. Data came from immunoSEQ multiplex PCR; TCRdb stores just in-frame clones and leaves some out. The sample holds around 91,000 clones, about nine tenths seen once. The sequenced material came from blood. Source of these receptors: a person between 18 and 69 years old in good health.

V usage is TRBV5-1 and J usage is TRBJ1-2, with TRBD1 matching 12 bases. Looked up from germline, CDR1 is SGHRS and CDR2 is YFSETQ. CDR3 length: 14 residues. The trim removed 0 bases at V and 8 bases at J, leaving 2 bases unmatched. As DNA, the CDR3 is TGCGCCAGCAGCTTGGCCGGGACAGGGGGCGGCTACACCTTC. This translates into CASSLAGTGGGYTF.

The gene calls are TRBV28 and TRBJ1-2, with unresolved D. V was trimmed by 2 bases and J by 8 bases, leaving 6 bases between them. This CDR3 region has 11 residues. Looked up from germline, CDR1 is MDHEN and CDR2 is SYDVKM. The DNA of the CDR3 is TGTGCCAGCAGTTTAGACGGGGGCTACACCTTC. Amino acids: CASSLDGGYTF.

The genes are TRBV19 and TRBJ2-7; possibly TRBD1 for D (5 bases). The germline V gene encodes CDR1 LNHDA and CDR2 SQIVND (reference sequence). V was clipped by 2 bases and J by 8 bases, with 10 bases between them. The CDR3 contains 12 residues. DNA of the CDR3: TGTGCCAGTAGTATACAGGGATTCCAGCAGTACTTC. Translated, it gives CASSIQGFQQYF.

This clone showed up just a few times. CDR3 in DNA: TGTGCCAGCAGTGACCAAGAGAGTGGGACAGGGGGCTACAATGAGCAGTTCTTC. Translating it yields CASSDQESGTGGYNEQFF. V gene TRBV6-4 combines with J gene TRBJ2-1, with TRBD1 matching 11 bases. CDR3 length equals 18 residues. Trimming removed 2 bases from V and 3 bases from J; junction bases left unmatched: 9. The germline V gene encodes CDR1 MRHNA and CDR2 SNTAGT.

This clone was detected only a few times. This chain uses TRBV15 with TRBJ2-5, with TRBD2 identical over 9 bases. V shed 3 bases and J 4 bases; nucleotides not matched to a gene: 3. Germline CDR1 reads LNHNV; CDR2 reads YYDKDF (reference sequence). The CDR3 loop spans 14 amino acids. In nucleotides, the CDR3 is TGTGCCACCAGCAGGGGGACTAGCCGAGAGACCCAGTACTTC. This gives the protein CATSRGTSRETQYF.

The gene calls are TRBV7-9 and TRBJ1-3, with a tentative D call TRBD1 (6 bases). This CDR3 comprises 14 residues. V lost 10 bases and J lost 0, with 13 bases in between. Germline V CDR1 and CDR2: SEHNR, FQNEAQ (reference sequence). The CDR3 DNA reads as TGTGCCATTAGGAGGGGGAGCTCTGGAAACACCATATATTTT. As protein: CAIRRGSSGNTIYF.

This clone was detected only once. The rearrangement joins TRBV6-6 to TRBJ2-5, with 8 bases lining up with TRBD1. The length of the CDR3 is 15 residues. The germline CDR1 and CDR2 sequences are MNHNY and SVGAGI (reference sequence). The V segment lost 7 bases and the J segment 0 bases; nucleotides outside the gene matches: 7. The CDR3 nucleotides are TGTGCCAGCACTGAGACAGGGGCGTACCAAGAGACCCAGTACTTC. Amino acids: CASTETGAYQETQYF.

The V gene is TRBV21-1, the J gene TRBJ2-6; the D segment call TRBD1 is taken from the table without a DNA check. TRBV21-1 is reported as a pseudogene. The CDR3 extends over 18 amino acids. The CDR3 here is CASSKANLRAWGANVLTF. The CDR3 bases are TGTGCCAGCAGCAAAGCCAACCTCAGGGCTTGGGGGGCCAACGTCCTGACTTTC.

The chain has TRBV27 and TRBJ1-1, with 8 bases that match TRBD1. The V segment lost 6 bases and the J segment 7 bases; nucleotides outside the gene matches: 7. The CDR3 runs 13 residues. Germline V gives CDR1 MNHEY, CDR2 SMNVEV (reference sequence). This CDR3 is CASRGTGGVEAFF. CDR3 bases: TGTGCCAGCAGAGGGACAGGCGGAGTTGAAGCTTTCTTT.

V and J are TRBV19 and TRBJ1-5, with D possibly being TRBD1 (5 bases). The germline CDR1 and CDR2 sequences are LNHDA and SQIVND (reference sequence). V lost 3 bases to trimming and J lost 6 bases, with 24 bases between them. This CDR3 has 18 amino acids. CDR3 in DNA: TGTGCCAGTAGTATTCTCCCGAGAGGGAGGGGAGACAGTCAGCCCCAGCATTTT. This sequence encodes CASSILPRGRGDSQPQHF.

The rearrangement links TRBV7-2 to TRBJ2-7, with 9 bases aligning to TRBD2. V was pared by 6 bases and J by 5 bases, with 11 bases of the junction left unmatched. Germline V gene lookup returns CDR1 SGHTA and CDR2 FQGNSA. The CDR3 is 15 residues long. DNA for the CDR3: TGTGCCAGCAGTCATCTGAGGGCGGGAGGGCACGAGCAGTACTTC. Protein sequence: CASSHLRAGGHEQYF.

The chain combines TRBV7-3 with TRBJ2-2; 7 bases are shared with TRBD1. CDR3 length: 13 residues. CDR1 is SGHTA and CDR2 is FQGTGA in the germline V gene. The V segment lost 6 bases and the J segment 8 bases; nucleotides outside the gene matches: 6. The CDR3 loop reads CASSSLDRGELFF. The DNA of the CDR3 is TGTGCCAGCAGTTCTTTGGACAGGGGGGAGCTGTTTTTT.

This sequence joins TRBV6-4 and TRBJ2-3; D ambiguous. Germline loops: CDR1 MRHNA, CDR2 SNTAGT. Trimming stripped 4 bases from V and 3 bases from J, with 8 bases between. This CDR3 contains 13 residues. CDR3 protein: CASSAVGTDTQYF. DNA for the CDR3: TGTGCCAGCAGTGCCGTCGGGACAGATACGCAGTATTTT.

The sample holds a few counts of this clone. This sequence joins TRBV9 and TRBJ2-1; D gene unclear. The V end lost 0 bases, the J end lost 4 bases, and 8 bases lay between the germline ends. CDR3 length: 14 residues. Germline CDR1 SGDLS, CDR2 YYNGEE. CDR3 coding DNA: TGTGCCAGCAGCGTAGCTCTGGCTTACAATGAGCAGTTCTTC. It codes for CASSVALAYNEQFF.

The V gene is TRBV10-1, the J gene TRBJ2-2; a possible D gene is TRBD1 (7 bases). CDR3 length equals 14 residues. The germline gives CDR1 WNHNN, CDR2 SYGVQD (reference sequence). V was shortened by 5 bases and J by 6 bases, with 13 bases between the two germline ends. The CDR3 protein is CASSTGEEAGELFF. CDR3 DNA sequence: TGCGCCAGCAGTACAGGGGAGGAAGCCGGGGAGCTGTTTTTT.

The chain links TRBV19 to TRBJ2-5, with D possibly being TRBD2 (7 bases). Germline-derived CDR1 and CDR2 are LNHDA and SQIVND (reference sequence). V lost 7 bases to trimming and J lost 5 bases, with 14 bases between them. The CDR3 spans 13 residues. The CDR3 here is CASKGGGSETQYF. The CDR3 nucleotides are TGTGCCAGTAAGGGGGGGGGCAGTGAGACCCAGTACTTC. The full variable domain, its missing parts supplied by reference TRBV19 and TRBJ2-5, is DGGITQSPKYLFRKEGQNVTLSCEQNLNHDAMYWYRQDPGQGLRLIYYSQIVNDFQKGDIAEGYSVSREKKESFPLTVTSAQKNPTAFYLCASKGGGSETQYFGPGTRLLVL.